One and the same sample provided the 17 T cell receptor beta chains below, sequenced in a study of T cell changes during pregnancy in multiple sclerosis. Clones were read by immunoSEQ multiplex PCR, and TCRdb kept only the in-frame ones, dropping some. In the table there are 40,000 to 50,000 clones, roughly 90% of which are singletons. This specimen was CD8+ T cells from peripheral blood mononuclear cells, taken in the third trimester of pregnancy. Receptors originate from a female donor with multiple sclerosis, enrolled in a pregnancy study.

The chain couples TRBV9 to TRBJ1-2; no clear D. Germline lookup yields CDR1 SGDLS and CDR2 YYNGEE. The CDR3 has 14 amino acids. V lost 2 bases and J 0 bases, leaving 8 bases between the germline ends. The CDR3 nucleotides are TGTGCCAGCAGCGTTACATTTTCTAACTATGGCTACACCTTC. Amino acid sequence: CASSVTFSNYGYTF.

The chain links TRBV27 to TRBJ2-2, with 11 bases that match TRBD1. V gave up 5 bases and J gave up 3 bases; unmatched junction bases: 14. Germline CDR1 reads MNHEY; CDR2 reads SMNVEV (reference sequence). CDR3 length: 19 amino acids. The CDR3, as DNA: TGTGCCAGCAGTCGAGCCGGGACAGGGGGTTACCCGGACACCGGGGAGCTGTTTTTT. Its protein is CASSRAGTGGYPDTGELFF.

The genes are TRBV2 and TRBJ2-7, with TRBD2 matching over 10 bases. CDR1 and CDR2 (germline): SNHLY, FYNNEI. V gave up 10 bases and J gave up 3 bases; unmatched junction bases: 9. The CDR3 is made up of 14 amino acids. The CDR3: CATITSGNLYEQYF. CDR3 coding DNA: TGTGCCACCATAACTAGCGGGAACCTCTACGAGCAGTACTTC.

The V and J genes are TRBV10-3 and TRBJ2-2; D remains ambiguous. The CDR3 sequence is 15 residues long. V gave up 2 bases and J gave up 1 base, with 8 bases separating them. The germline CDR1 and CDR2 sequences are ENHRY and SYGVKD. The CDR3: CAISEDVRNTGELFF. The CDR3 DNA is TGTGCCATCAGTGAGGATGTGAGGAACACCGGGGAGCTGTTTTTT.

The chain uses TRBV7-2 and TRBJ2-1; no clear D gene. The CDR3 has 15 amino acids. The V end lost 2 bases, the J end lost 5 bases, and 13 bases lay between the germline ends. CDR1 is SGHTA and CDR2 is FQGNSA in the germline V gene. The DNA for the CDR3 is TGTGCCAGCAGCTTAAGCGTAATCGCACACAATGAGCAGTTCTTC. Protein product: CASSLSVIAHNEQFF.

CDR3 DNA sequence: TGTGCCAGCACTGGACAGGGCACAGATACGCAGTATTTT. Translation: CASTGQGTDTQYF. The chain employs TRBV6-8 and TRBJ2-3; 7 positions agree with TRBD1. V trimming: 7 bases; J trimming: 1 base; junction bases outside the gene matches: 2. This CDR3 has 13 residues. The germline V gene encodes CDR1 MNHGY and CDR2 SAAAGT.

The rearrangement joins TRBV6-5 to TRBJ2-1; D gene uncertain. Germline CDR1 is MNHEY and CDR2 is SVGAGI. Deletions cut 2 bases from V and 0 bases from J, with 8 bases between. The CDR3 is 15 residues long. CDR3 region: CASSYSVDSYNEQFF. CDR3 DNA sequence: TGTGCCAGCAGTTACAGTGTAGACTCCTACAATGAGCAGTTCTTC.

The V and J genes are TRBV11-2 and TRBJ1-2; possible D gene TRBD1, 5 bases. V dropped 0 bases and J dropped 0 bases, with 8 bases sitting between them. The CDR3 runs 15 residues. Germline CDR1 is SGHAT and CDR2 is FQNNGV. CDR3 nucleotide sequence: TGTGCCAGCAGCTTAGATGACAGATCTAACTATGGCTACACCTTC. It yields the protein CASSLDDRSNYGYTF. The complete variable domain, with remaining parts taken from reference TRBV11-2 and TRBJ1-2, reads EAGVAQSPRYKIIEKRQSVAFWCNPISGHATLYWYQQILGQGPKLLIQFQNNGVVDDSQLPKDRFSAERLKGVDSTLKIQPAKLEDSAVYLCASSLDDRSNYGYTFGSGTRLTVV.

The V and J genes are TRBV5-1 and TRBJ2-2; 10 nucleotides align to TRBD2. The CDR3 covers 18 residues. Germline assignment: CDR1 SGHRS and CDR2 YFSETQ. The V gene end was trimmed by 3 bases and the J gene end by 4 bases; junction bases not matched to a gene: 12. For the CDR3, the DNA is TGCGCCAGCAGCTCCCCTGCTAGCGGGAGAGGGGTCACCGGGGAGCTGTTTTTT. Its protein is CASSSPASGRGVTGELFF. Combining the CDR3 with reference TRBV5-1 and TRBJ2-2 gives the whole variable domain KAGVTQTPRYLIKTRGQQVTLSCSPISGHRSVSWYQQTPGQGLQFLFEYFSETQRNKGNFPGRFSGRQFSNSRSEMNVSTLELGDSALYLCASSSPASGRGVTGELFFGEGSRLTVL.

The chain carries TRBV13 and TRBJ2-3; 9 nucleotides agree with TRBD2. V trimming: 1 base; J trimming: 0 bases; junction bases outside the gene matches: 2. In germline, CDR1 is PRHDT, CDR2 FYEKMQ (reference sequence). This CDR3 region has 16 residues. CDR3 loop: CASSLATSGSTDTQYF. The CDR3 DNA reads TGTGCCAGCAGCTTAGCAACTAGCGGGAGCACAGATACGCAGTATTTT. The full variable domain, its missing parts supplied by reference TRBV13 and TRBJ2-3, is AAGVIQSPRHLIKEKRETATLKCYPIPRHDTVYWYQQGPGQDPQFLISFYEKMQSDKGSIPDRFSAQQFSDYHSELNMSSLELGDSALYFCASSLATSGSTDTQYFGPGTRLTVL.

The chain uses TRBV11-2 and TRBJ2-1; 9 nucleotides line up with TRBD2. The junction had 5 bases not matched to a gene; V was cut back by 2 bases and J by 3 bases. Germline V lookup: CDR1 SGHAT, CDR2 FQNNGV. CDR3 length equals 16 residues. CDR3 region: CASSLWREGLYNEQFF. CDR3 nucleotides: TGTGCCAGCAGCTTATGGCGGGAGGGCCTCTACAATGAGCAGTTCTTC.

This clone has just one count. The V gene is TRBV14, the J gene TRBJ2-5; 7 nucleotides agree with TRBD1. Germline assignment: CDR1 SGHDN and CDR2 FVKESK. The CDR3 totals 16 residues. The V gene end was trimmed by 4 bases and the J gene end by 0 bases; junction bases not matched to a gene: 8. CDR3 nucleotides: TGTGCCAGCAGCCGGGACAGAAAAATGTACCAAGAGACCCAGTACTTC. Translation gives CASSRDRKMYQETQYF.

J is TRBJ2-3 and V is TRBV28; 12 nucleotides match TRBD2. This CDR3 has 21 amino acids. Germline V lookup: CDR1 MDHEN, CDR2 SYDVKM. The V segment lost 5 bases and the J segment 2 bases; nucleotides outside the gene matches: 20. CDR3 DNA: TGTGCCAGCAGTATCATGACTAGCGGGAGTTCAACAGGGGATGACACAGATACGCAGTATTTT. It is translated as CASSIMTSGSSTGDDTDTQYF.

This sequence joins TRBV7-9 and TRBJ1-6, with TRBD1 matching 7 bases. This CDR3 spans 15 amino acids. V lost 3 bases and J lost 5; bases outside the gene matches: 4. Germline CDR1 and CDR2: SEHNR and FQNEAQ (reference sequence). This CDR3 is CASSLVQGDNSPLHF. The CDR3 coding sequence is TGTGCCAGCAGCTTGGTTCAGGGGGATAATTCACCCCTCCACTTT.

The chain couples TRBV28 to TRBJ1-1; the D gene is possibly TRBD1 (6 bases). The CDR3 loop spans 24 amino acids. Germline CDR1 MDHEN, CDR2 SYDVKM. Trimming left V 3 bases short and J 2 bases short, with 40 bases between. CDR3 DNA: TGTGCCAGCAGTTTCATTCGTATCGCGGGGGACGCGGACAGACCCCAATCCTTAAACACTGAAGCTTTCTTT. This encodes CASSFIRIAGDADRPQSLNTEAFF.

Here the CDR3 DNA reads TGTGCCTGGAGTGGCCTAGGAAGGGGAGAGACCCAGTACTTC. It specifies CAWSGLGRGETQYF. The chain uses TRBV30 and TRBJ2-5; D may be TRBD1 (5 bases). Trimming shortened V by 1 base and J by 4 bases, and 13 bases separated the two germline ends. The germline gives CDR1 GTSNPN, CDR2 SVGIG (reference sequence). The CDR3 has 14 amino acids. The variable domain in full, completed from reference TRBV30 and TRBJ2-5, reads SQTIHQWPATLVQPVGSPLSLECTVEGTSNPNLYWYRQAAGRGLQLLFYSVGIGQISSEVPQNLSASRPQDRQFILSSKKLLLSDSGFYLCAWSGLGRGETQYFGPGTRLLVL.

The chain carries TRBV7-9 and TRBJ2-3; 10 bases align to TRBD2. After removal of 5 bases from V and 0 bases from J, the junction contained 11 bases not matched to a gene. Germline V CDR1 and CDR2: SEHNR, FQNEAQ (reference sequence). The CDR3 has 18 amino acids. The CDR3 bases are TGTGCCAGCAGCCCGTACTTACTAGCGGGGCTAAGCACAGATACGCAGTATTTT. Translated, it gives CASSPYLLAGLSTDTQYF.